This T cell receptor beta chain was captured in a study of cytomegalovirus exposure and HLA in healthy donors. Study-wide background: Of about 390 genotyped donors, roughly 81% grouped in the Caucasian-associated ancestry cluster.

The CDR3 has 17 residues. Trimming stripped 1 base from V and 0 bases from J, with 14 bases between. The germline CDR1 and CDR2 sequences are SGHTS and YDEGEE. The PCR had 60 Vbeta and 13 Jbeta primers. TCRdb's table, derived via immunoSEQ multiplex PCR, lists solely in-frame clones and lacks some. The sample includes more than 200,000 clones, roughly 79% of them seen just once. With regard to this clone: What it binds is not known.

Notes on the study in general: What a later analysis reportedly showed was that an Asian-associated ancestry cluster had fewer N-insertions than the approximately 700-donor mean. An analysis done earlier found most TCR beta V segments productive about 87% or about 30% of the time.

Sequences were obtained from PBMCs. The chain recombines TRBV5-8 with TRBJ2-1; D remains unclear. The sequence derives from a young man in good health and CMV-seronegative. The CDR3 loop reads CASSLSLVVSSYNEQFF. CDR3 coding DNA: TGTGCCAGCAGCTTGAGCCTAGTCGTAAGCTCCTACAATGAGCAGTTCTTC.